The 8 T cell receptor beta chains given below trace back to one sample, sequenced in a study of cytomegalovirus exposure and HLA in healthy donors. Primers included in the PCR were 60 Vbeta and 13 Jbeta primers. Method: immunoSEQ multiplex PCR; TCRdb's copy keeps in-frame clones and lacks some. The sample holds about 270,000 clones, under 80% seen once. The sequencing sample was made of PBMCs. The receptor source for this set is a female donor in good health and CMV-seronegative.

This rearrangement joins TRBV5-4 to TRBJ2-7; D is undetermined. The ends were cut back, 4 bases at V and 2 bases at J, with 13 bases in the middle. This CDR3 region has 14 residues. Germline CDR1 and CDR2: SGHNT and YYREEE (reference sequence). This CDR3 reads CASSGRLPPYEQYF. The CDR3 bases are TGTGCCAGCAGCGGCAGACTTCCACCCTACGAGCAGTACTTC.

This chain connects TRBV7-9 to TRBJ1-1, with D possibly TRBD1 on 6 matching bases. This CDR3 spans 13 amino acids. Germline-derived CDR1 and CDR2 are SEHNR and FQNEAQ (reference sequence). The V gene lost 5 bases and the J gene lost 2 bases, with 9 bases spanning the gap. CDR3 DNA sequence: TGTGCCAGCAGCCAGGACAGTAACACTGAAGCTTTCTTT. It translates to CASSQDSNTEAFF.

V and J are TRBV28 and TRBJ2-1; 11 nucleotides match TRBD2. After removal of 4 bases from V and 7 bases from J, the junction contained 12 bases not matched to a gene. Germline CDR1 is MDHEN and CDR2 is SYDVKM. The CDR3 is made up of 17 amino acids. The DNA for the CDR3 is TGTGCCAGCAGTTCTCCCCCGGCTAGCGGGAGGAGAAATGAGCAGTTCTTC. Its protein product is CASSSPPASGRRNEQFF. The entire variable domain, with the rest obtained from reference TRBV28 and TRBJ2-1, is as follows: DVKVTQSSRYLVKRTGEKVFLECVQDMDHENMFWYRQDPGLGLRLIYFSYDVKMKEKGDIPEGYSVSREKKERFSLILESASTNQTSMYLCASSSPPASGRRNEQFFGPGTRLTVL.

This sequence joins TRBV6-1 and TRBJ1-5; D gene unclear. This CDR3 contains 12 residues. In germline, CDR1 is MNHNS, CDR2 SASEGT. Trimming took off 11 bases at V and 1 base at J, with 9 bases between the two ends. The CDR3 protein is CAVLSSNQPQHF. CDR3 bases: TGTGCCGTACTTTCCAGCAATCAGCCCCAGCATTTT.

In its sample, this clone was seen a few times. The V gene is TRBV18, the J gene TRBJ2-7; 9 bases are a match to TRBD1. Germline V gives CDR1 KGHSH, CDR2 LQKENI. The CDR3 contains 16 residues. The V and J ends lost 5 bases and 7 bases, in that order; junction bases with no gene match: 15. CDR3 sequence reads: CASSIQPGQGAREQYF. The CDR3 nucleotides read TGTGCCAGCTCAATTCAACCGGGACAGGGCGCCCGGGAGCAGTACTTC.

The chain has TRBV5-1 and TRBJ1-2; D gene unclear. Germline CDR1 SGHRS, CDR2 YFSETQ. Trimming removed 0 bases at V and 5 bases at J, with 11 bases between. The CDR3 extends over 14 amino acids. For the CDR3, the DNA is TGCGCCAGCAGCTTGGGGCAGGCCGCATATGGCTACACCTTC. Residues: CASSLGQAAYGYTF.

This clone was counted a few times. The rearrangement joins TRBV5-8 to TRBJ2-7, with 9 positions matching TRBD1. CDR3 length equals 16 residues. CDR1 SGHTS and CDR2 YDEGEE come from the germline V gene. V trimming: 1 base; J trimming: 4 bases; junction bases outside the gene matches: 9. CDR3 nucleotide sequence: TGTGCCAGCAGCTTGTCTCCCGGACAGGGGCGTTACGAGCAGTACTTC. It is translated as CASSLSPGQGRYEQYF.

The chain combines TRBV20-1 with TRBJ2-1; the D gene is possibly TRBD1 (5 bases). The CDR3 length is 11 residues. Germline-derived CDR1 and CDR2 are DFQATT and SNEGSKA (reference sequence). Trimming cost V 0 bases and J 8 bases, with 5 bases left between them. The CDR3 DNA sequence: TGCAGTGCTAGAGAACAGGATGAGCAGTTCTTC. Its protein is CSAREQDEQFF.